A selection of T cell receptor beta chains follows, all from one sample in a study of cytomegalovirus exposure and HLA in healthy donors. Clones were sequenced by immunoSEQ multiplex PCR, and TCRdb holds only the in-frame ones, with some missing. The table shows 70,000 to 75,000 clones, with roughly 94% occurring only once. The material sequenced was PBMCs. The receptors here all came from a man aged 18 to 35 in good health and CMV-seropositive. The CDR3 runs from the conserved cysteine through the conserved F or W. A D gene is named only where the DNA matches it firmly. A clone size is listed for some rows: how often the clone was seen (once, few, many), or a class if it is expanded.

D | J | size | V | DNA | CDR3
. | TRBJ1-5 | . | TRBV19 | TGTGCCTCCAACGGGGGGCGAAATCAGCCCCAGCATTTT | CASNGGRNQPQHF
TRBD2 | TRBJ2-5 | . | TRBV5-1 | TGCGCCAGCAGCATAGGACATGGCGGGGGGGATGAGACCCAGTACTTC | CASSIGHGGGDETQYF
TRBD2 | TRBJ2-7 | few | TRBV18 | TGTGCCAGCTCACAAGCGGGAAGTATGCACGAGCAGTACTTC | CASSQAGSMHEQYF
. | TRBJ1-5 | few | TRBV27 | TGTGCCAGCAGGGGGCCAAATCAGCCCCAGCATTTT | CASRGPNQPQHF
TRBD1 | TRBJ2-3 | . | TRBV7-8 | TGTGCCAGCAGCTTACGTACAGGGGCTTCGTCCACAGATACGCAGTATTTT | CASSLRTGASSTDTQYF
TRBD1 | TRBJ1-2 | . | TRBV7-6 | TGTGCCAGCAGCGTCCTCCCGGGACAGGGTTACTATGGCTACACCTTC | CASSVLPGQGYYGYTF
. | TRBJ1-4 | . | TRBV28 | TGTGCCAGCAGTTTTGGCGGGCCCGATGAAAAACTGTTTTTT | CASSFGGPDEKLFF
TRBD1 | TRBJ1-1 | . | TRBV2 | TGTGCCACCACAGGGGTGGGGAAGACTGAAGCTTTCTTT | CATTGVGKTEAFF
. | TRBJ2-5 | . | TRBV18 | TGTGCCAGCTCACCGGGTGAGGCCCAGTACTTC | CASSPGEAQYF
TRBD2 | TRBJ2-4 | . | TRBV30 | TGTGCCTGGAGAGACGGGACTAGCGGGGTCCTAGCCAAAAACATTCAGTACTTC | CAWRDGTSGVLAKNIQYF
. | TRBJ2-7 | . | TRBV27 | TGTGCCAGCAACGGCGGCTACGAGCAGTACTTC | CASNGGYEQYF
TRBD1 | TRBJ2-7 | . | TRBV6-5 | TGTGCCAGCAGGCCCGGGACAGGGGGCTCCTACGAGCAGTACTTC | CASRPGTGGSYEQYF
. | TRBJ1-2 | . | TRBV6-5 | TGTGCCAGCAGTTACTCGGGCAGGGCGGTCTATGGCTACACCTTC | CASSYSGRAVYGYTF
. | TRBJ1-3 | . | TRBV6-6 | TGTGCCAGCAGACGGGGACTGAACTCTGGAAACACCATATATTTT | CASRRGLNSGNTIYF
. | TRBJ2-3 | . | TRBV5-1 | TGCGCCAGCAGCCGGAGGACTTCAATTTGGAGTGTAGATACGCAGTATTTT | CASSRRTSIWSVDTQYF
. | TRBJ2-3 | . | TRBV5-1 | TGCGCCAGCAGCTTACTAGTCGCTAGAACATCCGATACGCAGTATTTT | CASSLLVARTSDTQYF
TRBD2 | TRBJ2-5 | . | TRBV7-9 | TGTGCCAGCAGCTTAGTTATGCGGGGGGAAGAGACCCAGTACTTC | CASSLVMRGEETQYF
. | TRBJ1-5 | . | TRBV5-1 | TGCGCCAGCAGCTTGGAGGGGTATAGCAATCAGCCCCAGCATTTT | CASSLEGYSNQPQHF
. | TRBJ1-4 | . | TRBV5-5 | TGTGCCAGCGGCGACGAGGGAGGAAAACTGTTTTTT | CASGDEGGKLFF
. | TRBJ1-3 | . | TRBV18 | TGTGCCAGCTCACCGGGGGCAGGTGGAAACACCATATATTTT | CASSPGAGGNTIYF
TRBD1 | TRBJ2-2 | . | TRBV27 | TGTGCCAGCAGTTTAGGGAGGGGGGACAGGGGGACCGGGGAGCTGTTTTTT | CASSLGRGDRGTGELFF
TRBD1 | TRBJ1-1 | . | TRBV6-1 | TGTGCCAGCAGTGGGAGGGACAGGGAGACTGAAGCTTTCTTT | CASSGRDRETEAFF
. | TRBJ2-2 | once | TRBV4-1 | TGCGCCAGCAGCCAGTATCTCACGGCGCGGCGGGCCGTAAACACCGGGGAGCTGTTTTTT | CASSQYLTARRAVNTGELFF
. | TRBJ1-2 | . | TRBV30 | TGTGCCTGGGGAACCTGGGACTCCGGCGGCTACACCTTC | CAWGTWDSGGYTF
. | TRBJ1-1 | once | TRBV20-1 | TGCAGTGCAAGCATGAACACTGAAGCTTTCTTT | CSASMNTEAFF
. | TRBJ1-2 | . | TRBV30 | TGTGCCTGGAGTGTTATCTGGCAGGGTAACGACTATGGCTACACCTTC | CAWSVIWQGNDYGYTF
. | TRBJ1-5 | once | TRBV30 | TGTGCCTGGAGTATTAAGGGGAAAAATCAGCCCCAGCATTTT | CAWSIKGKNQPQHF
. | TRBJ1-3 | . | TRBV6-1 | TGTGCCAGCAGTGAAAAGAGTGCCGGAAACACCATATATTTT | CASSEKSAGNTIYF
TRBD1 | TRBJ1-5 | . | TRBV28 | TGTGCCAGCAGTTCGACGCAGGGGGCTCTTAATCAGCCCCAGCATTTT | CASSSTQGALNQPQHF
. | TRBJ1-5 | . | TRBV15 | TGTGCCACCAGCAGACCAGGGAGCAATCAGCCCCAGCATTTT | CATSRPGSNQPQHF
. | TRBJ2-7 | . | TRBV18 | TGTGCCAGCTCACCCGACTACCACGTAACCTACGAGCAGTACTTC | CASSPDYHVTYEQYF
TRBD2 | TRBJ2-7 | . | TRBV7-8 | TGTGCCAGCAGCATCGGGACTAGCTCCGAGCAGTACTTC | CASSIGTSSEQYF